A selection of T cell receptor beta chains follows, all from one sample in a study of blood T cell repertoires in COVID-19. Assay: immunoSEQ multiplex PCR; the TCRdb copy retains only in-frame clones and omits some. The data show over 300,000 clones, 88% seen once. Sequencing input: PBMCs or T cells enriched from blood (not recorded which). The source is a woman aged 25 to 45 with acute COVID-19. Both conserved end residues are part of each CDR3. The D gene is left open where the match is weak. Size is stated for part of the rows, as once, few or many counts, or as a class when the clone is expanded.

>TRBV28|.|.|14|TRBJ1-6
CASSFQGSNSPLHF
TGTGCCAGCAGTTTTCAGGGATCTAATTCACCCCTCCACTTT
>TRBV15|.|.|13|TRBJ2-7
CATSGPNSYEQYF
TGTGCCACCAGCGGCCCAAACTCCTACGAGCAGTACTTC
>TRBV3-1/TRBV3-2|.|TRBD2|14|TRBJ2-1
CASSQTSGSHEQFF
TGTGCCAGCAGCCAAACTAGCGGGTCCCATGAGCAGTTCTTC
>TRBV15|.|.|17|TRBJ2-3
CATSRLNPGQGTDTQYF
TGTGCCACCAGCAGATTAAACCCTGGGCAGGGCACAGATACGCAGTATTTT
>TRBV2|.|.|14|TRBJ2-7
CASLRGQIPYEQYF
TGTGCCAGTCTCAGGGGCCAAATTCCCTACGAGCAGTACTTC
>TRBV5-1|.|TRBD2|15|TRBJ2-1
CASSLVSSGNNEQFF
TGCGCCAGCAGCTTGGTGTCTAGCGGAAACAATGAGCAGTTCTTC
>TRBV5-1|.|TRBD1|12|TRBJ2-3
CASSQRTGTQYF
TGCGCCAGCAGCCAAAGGACAGGGACGCAGTATTTT
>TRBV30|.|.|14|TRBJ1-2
CAWSRSGGIYGYTF
TGTGCCTGGAGTAGATCTGGCGGAATATATGGCTACACCTTC
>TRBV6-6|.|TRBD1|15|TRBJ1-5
CASRGTEFSNQPQHF
TGTGCCAGCAGAGGGACAGAGTTTAGCAATCAGCCCCAGCATTTT
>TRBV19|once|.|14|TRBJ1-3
CASSFTPSGNTIYF
TGTGCCAGTAGCTTCACACCCTCTGGAAACACCATATATTTT
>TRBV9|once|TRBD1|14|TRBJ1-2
CASTRDRRIEGYTF
TGTGCCAGCACACGGGACAGGAGAATCGAGGGCTACACCTTC
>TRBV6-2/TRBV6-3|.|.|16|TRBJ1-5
CASSFPPGSSNQPQHF
TGTGCCAGCAGTTTCCCCCCGGGGTCCAGCAATCAGCCCCAGCATTTT
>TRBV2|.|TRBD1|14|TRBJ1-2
CASTPGTAKYGYTF
TGTGCCAGCACCCCAGGGACAGCTAAGTATGGCTACACCTTC
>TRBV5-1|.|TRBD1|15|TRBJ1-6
CASSLAGQGYSPLHF
TGCGCCAGCAGCTTGGCGGGACAGGGTTATTCACCCCTCCACTTT
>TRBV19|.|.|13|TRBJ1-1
CASSIDREGRAFF
TGTGCCAGTAGTATAGATCGGGAGGGGCGAGCTTTCTTT
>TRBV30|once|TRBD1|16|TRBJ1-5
CAWSVKGRGNNQPQHF
TGTGCCTGGAGTGTAAAGGGCAGGGGGAACAATCAGCCCCAGCATTTT
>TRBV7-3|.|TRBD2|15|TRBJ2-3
CASSLTSGDTDTQYF
TGTGCCAGCAGCTTGACTAGCGGCGACACAGATACGCAGTATTTT
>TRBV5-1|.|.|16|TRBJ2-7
CASSPSMASLGQEQYF
TGCGCCAGCAGCCCCTCGATGGCATCCTTGGGCCAGGAGCAGTACTTC
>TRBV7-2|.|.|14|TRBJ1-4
CASSPGQTNEKLFF
TGTGCCAGCAGCCCAGGACAAACTAATGAAAAACTGTTTTTT
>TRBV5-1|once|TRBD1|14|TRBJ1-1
CASSLGQGDGEAFF
TGCGCCAGCAGTCTGGGACAGGGGGACGGTGAAGCTTTCTTT
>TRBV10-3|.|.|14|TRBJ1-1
CAISVTTVNTEAFF
TGTGCCATCAGTGTAACGACAGTGAACACTGAAGCTTTCTTT
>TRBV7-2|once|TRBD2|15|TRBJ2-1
CASTTSGHSYNEQFF
TGTGCCAGCACCACTAGCGGCCACTCCTACAATGAGCAGTTCTTC
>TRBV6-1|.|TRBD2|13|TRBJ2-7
CASSDSGGYEQYF
TGTGCCAGCAGTGATAGCGGGGGTTACGAGCAGTACTTC
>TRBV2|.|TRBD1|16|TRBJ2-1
CASSPPGDRVYNEQFF
TGTGCCAGCAGCCCTCCCGGCGACAGGGTTTACAATGAGCAGTTCTTC
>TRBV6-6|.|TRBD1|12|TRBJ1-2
CASETGGYGYTF
TGTGCCAGTGAGACAGGGGGATATGGCTACACCTTC
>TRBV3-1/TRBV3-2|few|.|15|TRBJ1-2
CASSPLSGQRYGYTF
TGTGCCAGCAGCCCCTTGAGCGGCCAAAGGTATGGCTACACCTTC
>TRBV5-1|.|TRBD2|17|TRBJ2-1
CASSLNTGSGGANEQFF
TGCGCCAGCAGCTTGAACACAGGTAGCGGGGGGGCAAATGAGCAGTTCTTC
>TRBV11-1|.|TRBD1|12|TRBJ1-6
CASSFDRAPLHF
TGTGCCAGCAGCTTCGACAGGGCACCCCTCCACTTT
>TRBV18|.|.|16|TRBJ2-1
CASSDTGHPSYNEQFF
TGTGCCAGCTCAGACACGGGACACCCCTCCTACAATGAGCAGTTCTTC
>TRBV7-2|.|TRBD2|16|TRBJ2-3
CASSSAGLAVTDTQYF
TGTGCCAGCAGCTCCGCGGGACTAGCGGTAACAGATACGCAGTATTTT
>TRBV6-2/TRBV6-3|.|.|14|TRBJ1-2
CASSYDAGIYGYTF
TGTGCCAGCAGTTACGATGCAGGGATCTATGGCTACACCTTC
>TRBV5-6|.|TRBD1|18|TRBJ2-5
CASTVRRTGDRRQETQYF
TGTGCCAGCACCGTACGAAGGACAGGGGACAGACGACAGGAGACCCAGTACTTC
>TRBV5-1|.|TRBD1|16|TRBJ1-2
CASSWAPGQMSHGYTF
TGCGCCAGCAGCTGGGCACCGGGACAGATGAGCCATGGCTACACCTTC
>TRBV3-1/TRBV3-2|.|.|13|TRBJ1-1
CASSQGQFTEAFF
TGTGCCAGCAGCCAAGGCCAGTTCACTGAAGCTTTCTTT
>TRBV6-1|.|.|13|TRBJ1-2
CASSERTGLGYTF
TGTGCCAGCAGTGAAAGAACAGGTCTTGGCTACACCTTC
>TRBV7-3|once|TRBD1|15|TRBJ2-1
CASSQTGTGYNEQFF
TGTGCCAGCAGCCAAACCGGGACAGGTTACAATGAGCAGTTCTTC
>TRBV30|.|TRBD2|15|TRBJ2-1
CAWRKTSGVYNEQFF
TGTGCCTGGAGGAAGACTAGCGGGGTTTACAATGAGCAGTTCTTC
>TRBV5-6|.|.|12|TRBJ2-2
CASSLAGGELFF
TGTGCCAGCAGCTTGGCCGGCGGGGAGCTGTTTTTT
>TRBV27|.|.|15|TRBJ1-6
CASSFAQGRRSPLHF
TGTGCCAGCAGTTTTGCGCAGGGAAGGCGATCACCCCTCCACTTT
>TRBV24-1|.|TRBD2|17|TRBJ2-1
CATSDPGLAGGINEQFF
TGTGCCACCAGTGATCCGGGACTAGCGGGGGGCATAAATGAGCAGTTCTTC
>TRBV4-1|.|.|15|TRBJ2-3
CASSVVLTSTDTQYF
TGCGCCAGCAGCGTCGTACTGACTAGCACAGATACGCAGTATTTT
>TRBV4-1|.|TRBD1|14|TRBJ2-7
CASSHGTGPYEQYF
TGCGCCAGCAGCCACGGGACAGGGCCCTACGAGCAGTACTTC